One and the same sample provided the 3 T cell receptor beta chains below, sequenced in a study of monozygotic twins with inflammatory bowel disease. TCRdb reprocessed the 5' RACE reads, with one entry per CDR3 protein and no DNA. This sample's table reports a few hundred thousand distinct CDR3 sequences. Material for sequencing was blood. The receptors stem from a human donor with ulcerative colitis or Crohn's disease, or a healthy co-twin of an affected twin (not recorded which).

The rearrangement joins TRBV4-2 to TRBJ1-1; absent DNA, TCRdb's TRBD1 call cannot be checked. Per germline, CDR1 LGHNA and CDR2 YNFKEQ. There are 15 residues in the CDR3. The CDR3 region is CASSQVSGVGTEAFF.

The V gene is TRBV28, the J gene TRBJ2-7; as DNA is missing, the TRBD1 call by TCRdb cannot be tested. The CDR3 spans 14 residues. Germline V gives CDR1 MDHEN, CDR2 SYDVKM. CDR3 loop: CASSRLTGIYEQYF.

The chain couples TRBV30 to TRBJ1-5. The CDR3 runs 13 residues. Germline assignment: CDR1 GTSNPN and CDR2 SVGIG (reference sequence). CDR3 loop: CAWGPKGGQPQHF.